These 18 T cell receptor beta chains originate from one sample sequenced in a study of blood T cells in healthy people across ages. Alongside a J-beta primer mix, a sample-barcoded 5' primer served in a second PCR lasting roughly 6 to 12 cycles. MiXCR, run by TCRdb on the 5' RACE reads, gives a single entry per CDR3 protein. The sample consists of more than 1 million distinct CDR3 sequences, around 43% of them appearing once. What was sequenced was blood. Receptor source: a woman aged 55 to 70 in good health.

As to this clonotype: Relative to the germline gene, one junction end is altered; a read error may explain this. The chain uses TRBV29-1 and TRBJ2-3; tentatively, D is TRBD1 or TRBD2 (5 bases each). The CDR3 is 12 residues long. In germline, CDR1 is SQVTM, CDR2 ANQGSEA. The CDR3 here is CSSEGPTDTRYF. The CDR3 DNA reads as TGCAGCTCCGAGGGGCCCACAGATACGCGGTATTTT.

The gene calls are TRBV20-1 and TRBJ2-5; 7 bases are shared with TRBD1. The V segment lost 4 bases and the J segment 2 bases; nucleotides outside the gene matches: 4. Germline CDR1 is DFQATT and CDR2 is SNEGSKA (reference sequence). The CDR3 contains 13 residues. Written as DNA, the CDR3 is TGCAGTGCTATAAGACAGGGACAAGAGACCCAGTACTTC. Translating it yields CSAIRQGQETQYF.

The chain joins TRBV28 to TRBJ2-1; D gene uncertain. CDR3 length equals 11 residues. Trimming pared 6 bases from V and 8 bases from J, leaving 8 bases between. Germline CDR1 is MDHEN and CDR2 is SYDVKM. The CDR3 reads CASSLTDEQFF. CDR3 sequence (DNA): TGTGCCAGCAGCCTGACGGATGAGCAGTTCTTC. Drawing the rest from reference TRBV28 and TRBJ2-1, the complete variable domain is DVKVTQSSRYLVKRTGEKVFLECVQDMDHENMFWYRQDPGLGLRLIYFSYDVKMKEKGDIPEGYSVSREKKERFSLILESASTNQTSMYLCASSLTDEQFFGPGTRLTVL.

This clonotype was seen more than once but under ten times. CDR3 nucleotide sequence: TGCAGCGCTCTAGACAGCGATTTTTATGGCTACACCTTC. This encodes CSALDSDFYGYTF. V usage is TRBV29-1 and J usage is TRBJ1-2; D possibly corresponds to TRBD1 (5 bases). V was trimmed by 7 bases and J by 5 bases, leaving 17 bases between them. From germline, CDR1 is SQVTM and CDR2 ANQGSEA. The CDR3 consists of 13 residues.

J is TRBJ2-6 and V is TRBV12-3 or TRBV12-4; the D is unclear. Trimming took 2 bases from V and 3 from J, leaving 2 bases between them. There are 13 residues in the CDR3. The chain's CDR3 is CASSLNGANVLTF. In nucleotides, the CDR3 is TGTGCCAGCAGTTTAAATGGGGCCAACGTCCTGACTTTC.

The chain links TRBV29-1 to TRBJ2-1; D perhaps matches TRBD2 (5 bases). CDR3 size: 14 residues. Germline assignment: CDR1 SQVTM and CDR2 ANQGSEA. V was pared by 5 bases and J by 4 bases, with 15 bases between. The chain's CDR3 is CSVIKEDRYNEQFF. The CDR3 DNA sequence: TGCAGCGTTATAAAGGAGGATCGGTACAATGAGCAGTTCTTC.

Ten or more counts support this clonotype. The J gene is TRBJ2-5, the V gene TRBV24-1, with D maybe TRBD1 (7 bases). Germline loops: CDR1 KGHDR, CDR2 SFDVKD. There are 14 residues in the CDR3. Trimming took 5 bases from V and 6 from J, leaving 15 bases between them. DNA of the CDR3: TGTGCCACCAGTGGGGGCCAGGGGGGAAAGACCCAGTACTTC. Translated, it gives CATSGGQGGKTQYF.

The V call is TRBV5-1, the J call TRBJ2-7; D perhaps matches TRBD1 (6 bases). Per the germline V gene, CDR1 is SGHRS and CDR2 is YFSETQ. The CDR3 spans 16 residues. V shed 0 bases and J shed 5 bases, with 18 bases lying between them. In DNA form, the CDR3 reads TGCGCCAGCAGCTTGGTCTTTGGGGGCCTAAGTGACGAGCAGTACTTC. Translated: CASSLVFGGLSDEQYF.

This chain links TRBV29-1 with TRBJ2-1, with D maybe TRBD1 (5 bases). The V gene lost 1 base and the J gene lost 6 bases, with 10 bases spanning the gap. CDR3 size: 13 residues. Germline V lookup: CDR1 SQVTM, CDR2 ANQGSEA. In DNA, the CDR3 is TGCAGCGTTGAAGGGGGCGCTTTCAATGAGCAGTTCTTC. Protein product: CSVEGGAFNEQFF.

This clonotype was counted at least ten times. This rearrangement joins TRBV29-1 to TRBJ2-7; perhaps TRBD1 as D (6 bases). V was pared by 7 bases and J by 5 bases, with 18 bases between. Germline CDR1 is SQVTM and CDR2 is ANQGSEA. CDR3 length: 13 amino acids. The CDR3 reads CSGVTGTRNEQYF. The DNA for the CDR3 is TGCAGCGGGGTAACAGGGACGCGGAACGAGCAGTACTTC.

This rearrangement joins TRBV7-9 to TRBJ2-3; D is tentatively TRBD1 or TRBD2 (6 bases each). The CDR3 is made up of 15 amino acids. Germline CDR1 SEHNR, CDR2 FQNEAQ (reference sequence). The ends were cut back, 4 bases at V and 5 bases at J, with 16 bases in the middle. This chain's CDR3 is CASSSTLRGQDTQYF. CDR3 coding DNA: TGTGCCAGCAGCTCAACTCTCCGGGGGCAAGATACGCAGTATTTT.

The V and J genes are TRBV6-5 and TRBJ1-6, with 7 bases matching TRBD1. The CDR3 totals 15 residues. Losses at the gene ends were 2 bases for V and 7 bases for J; bases not matched to a gene: 5. The germline CDR1 and CDR2 sequences are MNHEY and SVGAGI. The CDR3 region is CASSYLTGVNSPLHF. The DNA for the CDR3 is TGTGCCAGCAGTTACCTAACAGGGGTGAATTCACCCCTCCACTTT.

This clonotype has just a few counts. V usage is TRBV10-1 and J usage is TRBJ2-3, with TRBD2 matching over 9 bases. V shed 3 bases and J 1 base; nucleotides not matched to a gene: 11. Germline V gene sequence: CDR1 WNHNN, CDR2 SYGVQD (reference sequence). The CDR3 runs to 18 residues. CDR3 nucleotides: TGCGCCAGCAGTGATGTGGCGGGAGGGCCTCTAGGCACAGATACGCAGTATTTT. The encoded protein is CASSDVAGGPLGTDTQYF.

The V and J genes are TRBV3-1 and TRBJ2-5, with TRBD1 matching 7 bases. J lost 4 bases, V lost 2 bases, and 7 bases had no gene match. The V gene's germline CDR1 is LGHDT and CDR2 YNNKEL (reference sequence). CDR3 length: 15 amino acids. CDR3: CASSQQQGRRETQYF. Here the CDR3 DNA reads TGTGCCAGCAGCCAACAACAGGGGAGACGAGAGACCCAGTACTTC.

This clonotype showed up just once. The genes are TRBV29-1 and TRBJ2-7, with D perhaps matching TRBD1 (6 bases). Between the trimmed V and J ends, which lost 4 bases and 2 bases, there was a span of 15 bases. The CDR3 sequence is 14 residues long. Looked up from germline, CDR1 is SQVTM and CDR2 is ANQGSEA. CDR3 loop: CSVGIQGLPYEQYF. The CDR3 nucleotides are TGCAGCGTTGGGATTCAGGGGCTCCCCTACGAGCAGTACTTC.

The chain is built from TRBV12-3 or TRBV12-4 and TRBJ2-7; 9 bases align to TRBD2. The CDR3 has 15 residues. V was pared by 5 bases and J by 7 bases, with 12 bases of the junction left unmatched. This CDR3 is CASSQSGRTNNEQYF. The CDR3 bases are TGTGCCAGCAGTCAAAGCGGGAGGACCAACAATGAGCAGTACTTC.

Details on this clonotype: A much larger clone differs by one base, so this may be a read error. The chain has TRBV29-1 and TRBJ2-5; 7 bases are a match to TRBD1. The J call may not be correct, given that the DNA end is closer to TRBJ2-7. CDR1 and CDR2 from the germline V gene are SQVTM and ANQGSEA. There are 14 residues in the CDR3. This CDR3 is CSAKADRLPPEQYF. In DNA form, the CDR3 reads TGCAGCGCTAAGGCGGACAGGCTCCCCCCCGAGCAGTACTTC.

With respect to this clonotype: Possible read error: a much larger clone is one base away. This chain joins TRBV10-3 and TRBJ1-1; D is ambiguous. Germline CDR1 ENHRY, CDR2 SYGVKD. This CDR3 is built from 13 residues. The DNA of the CDR3 is TGTCCCATCAAGGGAAACAGTCACACTGAAGCTTTCTTT. Protein sequence: CPIKGNSHTEAFF.